This record looks at one TCR beta chain sequence and its context. This sample was included in a study of blood T cell repertoires in COVID-19. Turning to the study itself: Sample material is recorded as cDNA or gDNA derived from T cells, B-cell-depleted T cells, or PBMCs.

Produced via immunoSEQ multiplex PCR; TCRdb's table is partial and in-frame only. This table has 200,000 to 250,000 clones, around four fifths appearing once. The receptor was derived from a woman aged 70-85 years with active or convalescent COVID-19. Material: peripheral blood.

DNA of the CDR3: TGCGCCAGCAGCTTGCAGGGGGCGGGGTCACCCCTCCACTTT. Amino acids: CASSLQGAGSPLHF. V gene TRBV5-1 combines with J gene TRBJ1-6, with 8 positions matching TRBD1. V lost 1 base to trimming and J lost 10 bases; unmatched junction nucleotides: 4. Germline CDR1 SGHRS, CDR2 YFSETQ. The CDR3 extends over 14 amino acids.